Sequencing of this T cell receptor (beta chain) was carried out in a study of T cell changes during pregnancy in multiple sclerosis. Germline assignment: CDR1 SGHNT and CDR2 YYREEE (reference sequence). The ends were cut back, 0 bases at V and 7 bases at J, with 5 bases in the middle. The CDR3 totals 12 residues. The data were produced by immunoSEQ multiplex PCR, yet TCRdb's version contains in-frame clones alone and is incomplete. The sample carries 25,000 to 35,000 clones, 70% to 90% recorded once. The sample in question was CD8+ T cells from peripheral blood mononuclear cells, obtained in the second trimester of pregnancy. The receptor comes from a female donor with multiple sclerosis, enrolled in a pregnancy study. The rearrangement links TRBV5-4 to TRBJ2-1; no clear D gene. This CDR3 is CASSLGRNEQFF. CDR3 sequence (DNA): TGTGCCAGCAGCTTGGGCAGGAATGAGCAGTTCTTC.